This T cell receptor beta chain derives from a study of T cells in Graves' hyperthyroidism and ophthalmopathy. Study findings and constraints: Prediction of ophthalmopathy progression came a median about 6 months pre-onset. Blood also carried most thyroid clonotypes expanded above 0.001.

CDR3 size: 15 residues. CDR1 is PRHDT, CDR2 FYEKMQ, per germline (reference sequence). Trimming cost V 5 bases and J 4 bases; bases outside gene matches: 9. This clonotype was found a few times. Its antigen is undetermined. Ophthalmopathy patients showed a Clinical Activity Score of at least 3, NOSPECS grade of at least 4 and duration under 3 months. Fresh peripheral blood, around 9.5 ml, yielded the PBMCs. Researchers amplified the TCR beta CDR3 regions from RNA transcripts. The TCR CDR3 first-round RT-PCR relied on the HTBI primer set. TCRdb re-derived calls from the multiplex PCR reads in MiXCR, one entry per CDR3 protein. The table shows under 500,000 distinct CDR3 sequences, with 11% to 15% occurring only once.

The origin of this receptor is a man in his fifties with Graves' ophthalmopathy. Sequenced input: blood. The V call is TRBV13, the J call TRBJ2-7; TRBD2 matches 9 bases. This CDR3 is CASSAGASGTYEQYF. CDR3 coding DNA: TGTGCCAGCAGCGCCGGGGCTAGCGGGACGTACGAGCAGTACTTC.